This entry concerns a single T cell receptor beta chain. These data come from a study of CD8 T cells in Susac syndrome. An amount of RNA that ranged from roughly 0.5 to 1 ug was reverse transcribed with random hexamers. A multiplex approach, immunoSEQ multiplex PCR, amplified TCR beta CDR3 across 54 Vbeta and 13 Jbeta. MiXCR, applied by TCRdb to the immunoSEQ multiplex PCR reads, yields one record per CDR3 protein. The sample includes a few hundred thousand distinct CDR3 sequences, 75% to 90% seen only once; the top ten take 0.09% to 0.15%. The CDR3 length is 14 residues. V was clipped by 2 bases and J by 5 bases, with 11 bases between them. The germline V gene has CDR1 MNHNS and CDR2 SASEGT. TCR beta was sequenced from blood CD8+ and CD4+ T cells. The patients serving as multiple sclerosis controls were treatment-naive. They had stable or active relapsing-remitting disease and fulfilled revised McDonald criteria. CD8+ and CD4+ T cells were negatively isolated; TEMRA cells were FACS-enriched.

Sequencing used CD8+ T cells from PBMCs. The TCR originated in a human donor with multiple sclerosis. The rearrangement joins TRBV6-1 to TRBJ2-3; D is possibly TRBD2 (5 bases). The CDR3 protein is CASSEFEGEDTQYF. The CDR3 bases are TGTGCCAGCAGTGAATTTGAGGGCGAAGATACGCAGTATTTT.